The 12 T cell receptor beta chains below come from one sample, sequenced in a study of blood T cell repertoires in COVID-19. Assay used: immunoSEQ multiplex PCR; TCRdb lists only in-frame clones, some missing. The sample holds a few hundred thousand clones; around nine tenths are singletons and the top ten take less than 2%. The sample consisted of PBMCs or T cells enriched from blood (not recorded which). The receptors were sampled from an older woman who had recovered from COVID-19.

The rearrangement joins TRBV5-1 to TRBJ2-5; TRBD2 matches at 11 bases. This CDR3 is 15 amino acids long. Germline trimming cut 1 base from V and 2 bases from J; bases unmatched to any gene: 1. Germline assignment: CDR1 SGHRS and CDR2 YFSETQ. CDR3: CASSLTSGRQETQYF. The CDR3 DNA sequence: TGCGCCAGCAGCTTGACTAGCGGGAGACAAGAGACCCAGTACTTC.

The chain is built from TRBV29-1 and TRBJ2-3, with a weak D call TRBD1 (6 bases). The germline V gene encodes CDR1 SQVTM and CDR2 ANQGSEA. The CDR3 runs to 13 residues. Between the trimmed V and J ends, which lost 3 bases and 2 bases, there was a span of 9 bases. The CDR3 DNA is TGCAGCGTTGATGGGGACATCACAGATACGCAGTATTTT. Protein sequence: CSVDGDITDTQYF.

This rearrangement joins TRBV28 to TRBJ2-7, with TRBD2 matching 7 bases. The CDR3 sequence is 15 residues long. Germline V gives CDR1 MDHEN, CDR2 SYDVKM. The V and J ends lost 6 bases and 7 bases, in that order; junction bases with no gene match: 15. CDR3 sequence: CASSSPGGGSREQYF. CDR3 coding DNA: TGTGCCAGCAGCTCCCCGGGAGGCGGGAGTCGGGAGCAGTACTTC.

The chain joins TRBV20-1 to TRBJ1-1; 10 positions agree with TRBD1. The CDR3 totals 14 residues. Germline CDR1 is DFQATT and CDR2 is SNEGSKA (reference sequence). Trimming cost V 3 bases and J 2 bases; bases outside gene matches: 3. The CDR3: CSASDRGLNTEAFF. For the CDR3, the DNA is TGCAGTGCTAGTGACAGGGGGCTTAACACTGAAGCTTTCTTT.

V gene TRBV27 combines with J gene TRBJ1-1, with 9 bases aligning to TRBD1. Germline lookup yields CDR1 MNHEY and CDR2 SMNVEV (reference sequence). V shed 5 bases, J shed 4 bases, and the junction held 5 bases outside the gene matches. This CDR3 comprises 14 residues. CDR3 sequence (DNA): TGTGCCAGCAGTCAGACAGGGGGGAGCACTGAAGCTTTCTTT. Encoded protein: CASSQTGGSTEAFF.

V usage is TRBV7-6 and J usage is TRBJ1-6; weak D call: TRBD1 (5 bases). Trimming took off 5 bases at V and 6 bases at J, with 14 bases between the two ends. Germline values: CDR1 SGHVS, CDR2 FNYEAQ. This CDR3 has 15 amino acids. CDR3 sequence reads: CASSPLGRPNSPLHF. In DNA, the CDR3 is TGTGCCAGCAGCCCCCTGGGGCGACCTAATTCACCCCTCCACTTT.

The chain has TRBV3-1 (or the pseudogene TRBV3-2) and TRBJ1-4; 8 bases are a match to TRBD1. V shed 1 base and J 5 bases; nucleotides not matched to a gene: 9. Germline lookup yields CDR1 LGHDT and CDR2 YNNKEL (reference sequence). This CDR3 has 17 amino acids. Written as DNA, the CDR3 is TGTGCCAGCAGCCAAGGGAAGACAGGGGTCCGAAATGAAAAACTGTTTTTT. It is translated as CASSQGKTGVRNEKLFF.

The chain employs TRBV3-1 (or the pseudogene TRBV3-2) and TRBJ2-7; 8 bases are shared with TRBD2. Germline V gene data show CDR1 as LGHDT and CDR2 as YNNKEL (reference sequence). V dropped 3 bases and J dropped 4; count of bases not matched to a gene: 11. This CDR3 comprises 16 residues. The DNA for the CDR3 is TGTGCCAGCAGCCAGGTGGGAGCGGGAGTATTGTACGAGCAGTACTTC. The encoded protein is CASSQVGAGVLYEQYF.

The CDR3 sequence: CASSLVQAPGELFF. CDR3 sequence (DNA): TGTGCCAGCAGCTTGGTACAGGCCCCCGGGGAGCTGTTTTTT. The gene calls are TRBV5-4 and TRBJ2-2; TRBD1 might be the D (5 bases). There are 14 residues in the CDR3. With 0 bases removed from V and 6 bases from J, the gap between germline ends came to 9 bases. In germline, CDR1 is SGHNT, CDR2 YYREEE (reference sequence).

The rearrangement uses TRBV18 and TRBJ1-6; D uncertain. The CDR3 consists of 13 residues. Trimming stripped 3 bases from V and 13 bases from J, with 13 bases between. Germline CDR1 reads KGHSH; CDR2 reads LQKENI. The CDR3 loop reads CASSPVDGGPLHF. The CDR3 bases are TGTGCCAGCTCACCGGTGGACGGCGGGCCCCTCCACTTT.

This clone showed up just once. Written as DNA, the CDR3 is TGTGCCAGCTCACACGGGACAGGGGGCTCCTACGAGCAGTACTTC. This sequence encodes CASSHGTGGSYEQYF. V usage is TRBV18 and J usage is TRBJ2-7, with TRBD1 identical over 11 bases. Unmatched junction bases numbered 2, after V lost 4 bases and J lost 0 bases. The germline gives CDR1 KGHSH, CDR2 LQKENI. The CDR3 is made up of 15 amino acids. The full variable domain, its missing parts supplied by reference TRBV18 and TRBJ2-7, is NAGVMQNPRHLVRRRGQEARLRCSPMKGHSHVYWYRQLPEEGLKFMVYLQKENIIDESGMPKERFSAEFPKEGPSILRIQQVVRGDSAAYFCASSHGTGGSYEQYFGPGTRLTVT.

The DNA for the CDR3 is TGTGCCAGCAGTTGGGACAGGGGTGGGCAAGAGACCCAGTACTTC. Its translation: CASSWDRGGQETQYF. The chain recombines TRBV28 with TRBJ2-5; TRBD1 matches 10 bases. Trimming removed 4 bases from V and 2 bases from J; junction bases left unmatched: 4. Germline-derived CDR1 and CDR2 are MDHEN and SYDVKM. This CDR3 is built from 15 residues. The variable domain in full, with the rest retrieved from reference TRBV28 and TRBJ2-5, is DVKVTQSSRYLVKRTGEKVFLECVQDMDHENMFWYRQDPGLGLRLIYFSYDVKMKEKGDIPEGYSVSREKKERFSLILESASTNQTSMYLCASSWDRGGQETQYFGPGTRLLVL.